The present TCR beta chain was sequenced within a study of shared clonotypes between healthy human individuals. At deep level, the assay was performed. Only in-frame clones appear in the TCRdb table, and some are missing; sequencing was by immunoSEQ multiplex PCR. The sample yields about 1.9 million clones, roughly 93% seen once. Naive CD8 cells lacked CD45RO and underwent positive selection for CCR7, leaving out terminally differentiated effector memory CD45RA+ cells. The TCR comes from a young man in good health. Some clones in this sample may be carry-over from other donors' samples. The source material was naive CD8+ T cells from PBMCs.

CDR3 residues: CSVEGASYGTQYF. CDR3 nucleotide sequence: TGCAGCGTTGAAGGGGCTAGCTATGGGACCCAGTACTTC. The chain uses TRBV29-1 and TRBJ2-5; tentative D call: TRBD2 (5 bases). This CDR3 has 13 amino acids. Trimming removed 1 base at V and 7 bases at J, with 13 bases between. CDR1 is SQVTM, CDR2 ANQGSEA, per germline.